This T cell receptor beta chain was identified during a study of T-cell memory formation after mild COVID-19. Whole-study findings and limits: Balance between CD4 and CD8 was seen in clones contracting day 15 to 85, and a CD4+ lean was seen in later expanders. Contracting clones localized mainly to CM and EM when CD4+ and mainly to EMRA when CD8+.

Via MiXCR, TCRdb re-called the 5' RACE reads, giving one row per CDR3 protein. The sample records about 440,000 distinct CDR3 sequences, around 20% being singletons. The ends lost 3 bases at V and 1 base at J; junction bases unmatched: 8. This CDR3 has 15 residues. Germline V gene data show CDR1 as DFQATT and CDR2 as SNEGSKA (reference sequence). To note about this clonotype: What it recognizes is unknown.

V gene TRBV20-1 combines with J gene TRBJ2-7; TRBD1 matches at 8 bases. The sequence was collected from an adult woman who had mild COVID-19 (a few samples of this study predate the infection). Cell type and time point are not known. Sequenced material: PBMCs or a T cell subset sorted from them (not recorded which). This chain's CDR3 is CSARRRRQGSYEQYF. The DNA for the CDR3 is TGCAGTGCTAGGAGGCGGCGACAGGGGTCCTACGAGCAGTACTTC.